This is a list of T cell receptor beta chains from one sample in a study of human CD8 memory T cell subsets. TCRdb re-called the 5' RACE reads; one entry per CDR3 protein, DNA not given. The sample totals about 17,000 distinct CDR3 sequences. The source material was CD8+ stem-like memory T cells (TSCM and TCM) sorted from PBMCs. The receptors were sampled from a human donor in good health. Each CDR3 is given with its conserved first and last residue. Clone sizes are given selectively: once, few, many, or a class where the clone is expanded.

clone size: NA; V gene: TRBV2; J gene: TRBJ2-7; CDR3 protein: CASRNEAYEQYF
clone size: NA; V gene: TRBV5-5; J gene: TRBJ2-4; CDR3 protein: CASSLSGGGNIQYF
clone size: NA; V gene: TRBV6-5; J gene: TRBJ1-5; CDR3 protein: CASSPGQGHQPQHF
clone size: NA; V gene: TRBV28; J gene: TRBJ2-1; CDR3 protein: CAIQDRDRTYNEQFF
clone size: medium-sized; V gene: TRBV29-1; J gene: TRBJ1-2; CDR3 protein: CSVEAPLSQSPPGYTF
clone size: NA; V gene: TRBV5-1; J gene: TRBJ2-7; CDR3 protein: CASRFGNGVSYEQYF
clone size: NA; V gene: TRBV20-1; J gene: TRBJ2-1; CDR3 protein: CSASQGFTYNEQFF
clone size: NA; V gene: TRBV7-6; J gene: TRBJ2-2; CDR3 protein: CASSLLLAGEDGELFF
clone size: NA; V gene: TRBV24-1; J gene: TRBJ2-2; CDR3 protein: CATSDTYSRGTGELFF
clone size: NA; V gene: TRBV2; J gene: TRBJ2-5; CDR3 protein: CASRDSTYQETQYF
clone size: NA; V gene: TRBV6-2/TRBV6-3; J gene: TRBJ2-1; CDR3 protein: CASTLAGANNEQFF
clone size: NA; V gene: TRBV29-1; J gene: TRBJ2-7; CDR3 protein: CSARGGQGTYEQYF
clone size: NA; V gene: TRBV4-1; J gene: TRBJ2-1; CDR3 protein: CASSPGASSYNEQFF
clone size: NA; V gene: TRBV5-1; J gene: TRBJ1-1; CDR3 protein: CASSSSQNTEAFF
clone size: NA; V gene: TRBV7-9; J gene: TRBJ2-1; CDR3 protein: CASSFSAEQQFF
clone size: medium-sized; V gene: TRBV27; J gene: TRBJ1-1; CDR3 protein: CASSFTGGTEAFF
clone size: NA; V gene: TRBV25-1; J gene: TRBJ1-4; CDR3 protein: CASSAYEKLFF
clone size: NA; V gene: TRBV4-2; J gene: TRBJ2-7; CDR3 protein: CASSQGPSGSDSEQYF
clone size: NA; V gene: TRBV2; J gene: TRBJ2-1; CDR3 protein: CASSEAPAGEQFF
clone size: NA; V gene: TRBV7-9; J gene: TRBJ1-3; CDR3 protein: CASSPLVGNSGNTIYF
clone size: NA; V gene: TRBV5-1; J gene: TRBJ2-7; CDR3 protein: CASSWTGYEQYF
clone size: NA; V gene: TRBV3-1; J gene: TRBJ2-1; CDR3 protein: CASSQVGNNEQFF
clone size: NA; V gene: TRBV28; J gene: TRBJ1-1; CDR3 protein: CASSSEGVTEAFF
clone size: NA; V gene: TRBV9; J gene: TRBJ2-7; CDR3 protein: CASSVGSGAAYEQYF
clone size: NA; V gene: TRBV4-3; J gene: TRBJ2-3; CDR3 protein: CASSQEAAGVVDTQYF
clone size: NA; V gene: TRBV28; J gene: TRBJ1-1; CDR3 protein: CAIVDRGWTEAFF
clone size: NA; V gene: TRBV5-1; J gene: TRBJ1-1; CDR3 protein: CASSLGWGMNTEAFF
clone size: NA; V gene: TRBV7-9; J gene: TRBJ2-1; CDR3 protein: CASSLGGHPLNEQFF
clone size: medium-sized; V gene: TRBV7-2; J gene: TRBJ2-3; CDR3 protein: CASSLAVGYSGATDTQYF
clone size: NA; V gene: TRBV5-4; J gene: TRBJ1-1; CDR3 protein: CASSLGLAGTEAFF
clone size: NA; V gene: TRBV29-1; J gene: TRBJ1-4; CDR3 protein: CSVPLGPGEKLFF
clone size: NA; V gene: TRBV7-9; J gene: TRBJ2-1; CDR3 protein: CASSLNGEGNEQFF
clone size: NA; V gene: TRBV2; J gene: TRBJ2-5; CDR3 protein: CASTGLAGVLETQYF
clone size: NA; V gene: TRBV24-1; J gene: TRBJ1-5; CDR3 protein: CATSVPRGQGNQPQHF
clone size: NA; V gene: TRBV28; J gene: TRBJ1-4; CDR3 protein: CASRKGQIRNEKLFF
clone size: NA; V gene: TRBV5-5; J gene: TRBJ2-1; CDR3 protein: CASSLVRSSYNEQFF
clone size: NA; V gene: TRBV19; J gene: TRBJ2-7; CDR3 protein: CASSSRGKIYEQYF
clone size: NA; V gene: TRBV28; J gene: TRBJ2-3; CDR3 protein: CASSSGSGSSTDTQYF
clone size: NA; V gene: TRBV21-1; J gene: TRBJ2-4; CDR3 protein: CASTSALAKNIQYF
clone size: NA; V gene: TRBV20-1; J gene: TRBJ2-7; CDR3 protein: CSARDLVLAGGIHEQYF
clone size: NA; V gene: TRBV5-1; J gene: TRBJ2-7; CDR3 protein: CASSWDGREQYF